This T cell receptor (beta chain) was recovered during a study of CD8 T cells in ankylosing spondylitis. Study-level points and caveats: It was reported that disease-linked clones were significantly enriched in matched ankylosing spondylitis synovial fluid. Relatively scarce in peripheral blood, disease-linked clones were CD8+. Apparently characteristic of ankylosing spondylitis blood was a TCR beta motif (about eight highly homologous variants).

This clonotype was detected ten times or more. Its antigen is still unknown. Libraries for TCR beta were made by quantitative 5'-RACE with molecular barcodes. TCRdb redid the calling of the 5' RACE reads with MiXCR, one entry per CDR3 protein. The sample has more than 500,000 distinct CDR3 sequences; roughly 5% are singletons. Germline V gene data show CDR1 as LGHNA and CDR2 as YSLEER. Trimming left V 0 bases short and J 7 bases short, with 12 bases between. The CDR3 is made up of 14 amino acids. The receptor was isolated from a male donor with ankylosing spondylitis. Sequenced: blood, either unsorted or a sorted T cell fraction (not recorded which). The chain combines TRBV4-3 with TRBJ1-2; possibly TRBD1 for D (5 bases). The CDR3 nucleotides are TGCGCCAGCAGCCAAGATGAAGGGGTTCGTGGCTACACCTTC. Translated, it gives CASSQDEGVRGYTF.